The 32 T cell receptor beta chains below were found in one sample sequenced in a study of shared clonotypes between healthy human individuals. CD45RO-negative cells were positively selected for CCR7, leaving out terminally differentiated effector memory CD45RA+ cells. Data came from immunoSEQ multiplex PCR; TCRdb stores just in-frame clones and leaves some out. Found here are 2 million to 2.5 million clones, 93% of them singletons; the top ten hold under 2%. The source material was naive CD8+ T cells from PBMCs. These TCRs come from a man between 18 and 29 years old in good health. Some clones in this sample may be carry-over from other donors' samples.

The CDR3 loop reads CASSLYQGAGYNEQYF. In DNA, the CDR3 is TGCGCCAGCAGCTTGTATCAGGGGGCGGGGTACAACGAGCAGTACTTC. The rearrangement joins TRBV5-1 to TRBJ2-7; 8 bases are a match to TRBD1. Germline CDR1 SGHRS, CDR2 YFSETQ. The V and J ends lost 1 base and 5 bases, in that order; junction bases with no gene match: 11. This CDR3 is built from 16 residues. The entire variable domain, with the rest obtained from reference TRBV5-1 and TRBJ2-7, is as follows: KAGVTQTPRYLIKTRGQQVTLSCSPISGHRSVSWYQQTPGQGLQFLFEYFSETQRNKGNFPGRFSGRQFSNSRSEMNVSTLELGDSALYLCASSLYQGAGYNEQYFGPGTRLTVT.

To note about this clone: Different DNA sequences within this sample yield the same CDR3. V gene TRBV27 combines with J gene TRBJ1-3; D gene uncertain. This CDR3 spans 14 amino acids. V dropped 3 bases and J dropped 0 bases, with 6 bases sitting between them. Per germline, CDR1 MNHEY and CDR2 SMNVEV (reference sequence). The chain's CDR3 is CASSLFGSGNTIYF. The CDR3 coding sequence is TGTGCCAGCAGTTTGTTCGGCTCTGGAAACACCATATATTTT.

The V call is TRBV7-8, the J call TRBJ2-7, with D perhaps TRBD1 (6 bases). V was pared by 1 base and J by 1 base, with 11 bases between. The germline CDR1 and CDR2 sequences are SGHVS and FQNEAQ. This CDR3 spans 15 amino acids. CDR3 sequence reads: CASSLGTETSYEQYF. For the CDR3, the DNA is TGTGCCAGCAGCTTAGGGACAGAAACTTCCTACGAGCAGTACTTC.

A remark on this clone: Distinct nucleotide sequences in the sample also encode this CDR3. The chain uses TRBV18 and TRBJ1-4, with D perhaps matching TRBD1 (6 bases). Trimming shortened V by 0 bases and J by 8 bases, and 7 bases separated the two germline ends. This CDR3 contains 13 residues. CDR1 is KGHSH and CDR2 is LQKENI in the germline V gene. The chain's CDR3 is CASSPPGGEKLFF. The CDR3 nucleotides read TGTGCCAGCTCACCACCAGGGGGGGAAAAACTGTTTTTT.

The chain couples TRBV19 to TRBJ2-7; 11 nucleotides line up with TRBD2. CDR3 size: 16 residues. Germline V gives CDR1 LNHDA, CDR2 SQIVND (reference sequence). Trimming at V came to 3 bases and at J to 3 bases, leaving 7 bases not matched to a gene. CDR3: CASSIFGLAGLYEQYF. CDR3 bases: TGTGCCAGTAGTATCTTCGGACTAGCGGGCCTCTACGAGCAGTACTTC.

This clone was counted a single time. The chain uses TRBV9 and TRBJ1-1; D gene unclear. The V end was cut by 3 bases, the J end by 8 bases, with 11 bases between. Germline CDR1 is SGDLS and CDR2 is YYNGEE. This CDR3 is built from 12 residues. For the CDR3, the DNA is TGTGCCAGCAGCGCCGGGGAACTAGAAGCTTTCTTT. Translating gives CASSAGELEAFF.

The J gene is TRBJ2-2, the V gene TRBV7-9, with D perhaps matching TRBD1 (6 bases). Germline CDR1 is SEHNR and CDR2 is FQNEAQ (reference sequence). V lost 1 base and J 6 bases, leaving 12 bases between the germline ends. CDR3 length: 15 residues. CDR3: CASSLVAGAPGELFF. CDR3 coding DNA: TGTGCCAGCAGCTTAGTGGCAGGGGCTCCCGGGGAGCTGTTTTTT.

The J gene is TRBJ2-3, the V gene TRBV5-6, with 12 bases identical to TRBD2. The CDR3 extends over 14 amino acids. The junction had 1 base not matched to a gene; V was cut back by 5 bases and J by 3 bases. Germline lookup yields CDR1 SGHDT and CDR2 YYEEEE. The CDR3 bases are TGTGCCAGCAGAGGACTAGCGGGGACAGATACGCAGTATTTT. Its protein is CASRGLAGTDTQYF.

This chain connects TRBV5-5 to TRBJ2-5; D is unresolved. V lost 7 bases and J 2 bases, leaving 9 bases between the germline ends. The CDR3 totals 12 residues. Germline CDR1 SGHKS, CDR2 YYEKEE (reference sequence). The CDR3: CASSNPQETQYF. For the CDR3, the DNA is TGTGCCAGCTCAAACCCGCAAGAGACCCAGTACTTC. Full variable domain (missing parts from reference TRBV5-5 and TRBJ2-5): DAGVTQSPTHLIKTRGQQVTLRCSPISGHKSVSWYQQVLGQGPQFIFQYYEKEERGRGNFPDRFSARQFPNYSSELNVNALLLGDSALYLCASSNPQETQYFGPGTRLLVL.

In this sample, this clone turned up a few times. The chain employs TRBV21-1 and TRBJ1-2. TRBV21-1 is tagged as a pseudogene. This CDR3 has 11 residues. CDR3 DNA sequence: TGTGCCAGCACCGCTCCCGTAGGCTACACCTTC. Protein sequence: CASTAPVGYTF.

With respect to this clone: Other DNA sequences in this specimen translate into the identical CDR3. This rearrangement joins TRBV19 to TRBJ2-7; D call uncertain. V was pared by 1 base and J by 6 bases, with 4 bases between. This CDR3 region has 11 residues. Germline V gene data show CDR1 as LNHDA and CDR2 as SQIVND (reference sequence). For the CDR3, the DNA is TGTGCCAGTAGTATAGGAGGCGAGCAGTACTTC. The encoded protein is CASSIGGEQYF.

The rearrangement joins TRBV2 to TRBJ1-1; D gene unclear. CDR1 and CDR2 (germline): SNHLY, FYNNEI. The CDR3 covers 12 residues. Trimming left V 3 bases short and J 9 bases short, with 11 bases between. The CDR3 DNA sequence: TGTGCCAGCAGTGAGGCTGGAGGGCAAGCTTTCTTT. Its protein product is CASSEAGGQAFF.

J is TRBJ2-7 and V is TRBV14; possibly TRBD1 for D (6 bases). Trimming left V 2 bases short and J 5 bases short, with 13 bases between. CDR1 is SGHDN, CDR2 FVKESK, per germline. This CDR3 is built from 14 residues. Here the CDR3 DNA reads TGTGCCAGCAGCCAACGGGGAGACAGGAACGAGCAGTACTTC. It specifies CASSQRGDRNEQYF.

The V gene is TRBV7-6, the J gene TRBJ2-1; D is undetermined. Germline values: CDR1 SGHVS, CDR2 FNYEAQ. The CDR3 sequence is 11 residues long. V was pared by 1 base and J by 7 bases, with 2 bases between. The CDR3 loop is CASSLENEQFF. The DNA of the CDR3 is TGTGCCAGCAGCTTAGAAAATGAGCAGTTCTTC.

With respect to this clone: The sample holds other DNA sequences that translate to the same CDR3. The chain joins TRBV19 to TRBJ2-7; the D is unclear. The CDR3 sequence is 12 residues long. CDR1 and CDR2 from the germline V gene are LNHDA and SQIVND (reference sequence). V lost 1 base and J lost 7, with 8 bases in between. The CDR3 region has the DNA TGTGCCAGTAGTATAGGTGGCGGTGAGCAGTACTTC. Protein sequence: CASSIGGGEQYF.

About this clone: This sample includes further DNA sequences coding for the same CDR3. The V and J genes are TRBV19 and TRBJ2-1; D not resolved. V was pared by 2 bases and J by 0 bases, with 8 bases between. Germline-derived CDR1 and CDR2 are LNHDA and SQIVND (reference sequence). There are 15 residues in the CDR3. CDR3 sequence reads: CASSIFGSSYNEQFF. The DNA for the CDR3 is TGTGCCAGTAGTATATTCGGCAGCTCCTACAATGAGCAGTTCTTC.

The V call is TRBV19, the J call TRBJ1-1; D is uncertain. This CDR3 is built from 15 residues. Deletions cut 6 bases from V and 7 bases from J, with 21 bases between. The germline V gene encodes CDR1 LNHDA and CDR2 SQIVND (reference sequence). As DNA, the CDR3 is TGTGCCAGTAGGGACTCCGTTTCTGGGAACCTTGAAGCTTTCTTT. It translates to CASRDSVSGNLEAFF.

The V and J genes are TRBV10-3 and TRBJ2-5; 8 bases agree with TRBD1. CDR1 and CDR2 (germline): ENHRY, SYGVKD. Trimming took 11 bases from V and 4 from J; bases not matched to a gene: 15. The CDR3 length is 15 residues. In DNA, the CDR3 is TGTGCCCCTGCTTCCGGACAGGGCCCCCGAGAGACCCAGTACTTC. Translation: CAPASGQGPRETQYF.

This rearrangement joins TRBV4-2 to TRBJ2-3; D unresolved. Germline V gives CDR1 LGHNA, CDR2 YNFKEQ. The CDR3 covers 17 residues. V was pared by 0 bases and J by 1 base, with 14 bases between. CDR3 bases: TGTGCCAGCAGCCAAGAACCCCGGCTCAGCCGCACAGATACGCAGTATTTT. This gives the protein CASSQEPRLSRTDTQYF.

The table lists this clone with a count of one. The gene calls are TRBV6-6 and TRBJ1-1; D may be TRBD1 (5 bases). This CDR3 has 15 residues. Trimming removed 2 bases from V and 1 base from J, with 11 bases in between. Germline V gene data show CDR1 as MNHNY and CDR2 as SVGAGI (reference sequence). CDR3 nucleotide sequence: TGTGCCAGCAGTTACGGGTGGCAGGGGAACACTGAAGCTTTCTTT. Its protein is CASSYGWQGNTEAFF.

The V gene is TRBV19, the J gene TRBJ2-7, with 10 positions matching TRBD2. The CDR3 sequence is 13 residues long. Trimming at V came to 10 bases and at J to 3 bases, leaving 6 bases not matched to a gene. Germline V gene data show CDR1 as LNHDA and CDR2 as SQIVND (reference sequence). The CDR3 DNA sequence: TGTGCCACCACCGGGACTAGCGTCTACGAGCAGTACTTC. This translates into CATTGTSVYEQYF.

The chain employs TRBV4-1 and TRBJ2-7, with D possibly being TRBD2 (6 bases). V gave up 0 bases and J gave up 7 bases, with 16 bases separating them. The CDR3 contains 15 residues. The germline V gene encodes CDR1 MGHRA and CDR2 YSYEKL. In DNA form, the CDR3 reads TGCGCCAGCAGCCAAGATCCGGGACTTGTGGCGGAGCAGTACTTC. Protein: CASSQDPGLVAEQYF.

V is TRBV27 and J is TRBJ2-1, with D tentatively TRBD2 (6 bases). CDR3 length: 15 amino acids. Germline V CDR1 and CDR2: MNHEY, SMNVEV (reference sequence). V was pared by 8 bases and J by 1 base, with 15 bases between. CDR3: CASFPSVGSYNEQFF. The CDR3 DNA is TGTGCCAGCTTCCCTAGCGTTGGGTCCTACAATGAGCAGTTCTTC.

The chain joins TRBV9 to TRBJ2-7; D is perhaps TRBD2 (5 bases). CDR1 and CDR2 (germline): SGDLS, YYNGEE. The length of the CDR3 is 17 residues. The ends were cut back, 0 bases at V and 2 bases at J, with 18 bases in the middle. The CDR3, as DNA: TGTGCCAGCAGCGTAGCAGGAGGAGCGGTAGGAACCTACGAGCAGTACTTC. Protein product: CASSVAGGAVGTYEQYF. The full variable domain, its missing parts supplied by reference TRBV9 and TRBJ2-7, is DSGVTQTPKHLITATGQRVTLRCSPRSGDLSVYWYQQSLDQGLQFLIQYYNGEERAKGNILERFSAQQFPDLHSELNLSSLELGDSALYFCASSVAGGAVGTYEQYFGPGTRLTVT.

Of note for this clone: This sample includes further DNA sequences coding for the same CDR3. The chain carries TRBV27 and TRBJ2-3; D gene unclear. V lost 4 bases and J lost 2, with 10 bases in between. This CDR3 contains 14 residues. The V gene's germline CDR1 is MNHEY and CDR2 SMNVEV (reference sequence). The CDR3: CASSWGSPTDTQYF. The CDR3 coding sequence is TGTGCCAGCAGTTGGGGATCCCCCACAGATACGCAGTATTTT.

V gene TRBV4-1 combines with J gene TRBJ2-7; D might be TRBD1 (5 bases). Per the germline V gene, CDR1 is MGHRA and CDR2 is YSYEKL. The CDR3 runs to 15 residues. V shed 0 bases and J shed 0 bases, with 9 bases lying between them. CDR3 region: CASSQDRQGSYEQYF. The CDR3 DNA follows: TGCGCCAGCAGCCAAGATCGTCAGGGCTCCTACGAGCAGTACTTC.

This clone showed up just a few times. The chain couples TRBV30 to TRBJ1-5; no definite D call. V lost 1 base, J lost 1 base, and 5 bases lay in between. The CDR3 has 13 amino acids. Germline-derived CDR1 and CDR2 are GTSNPN and SVGIG (reference sequence). Here the CDR3 reads CAWSGESNQPQHF. The DNA of the CDR3 is TGTGCCTGGAGTGGGGAGAGCAATCAGCCCCAGCATTTT.

The V gene is TRBV2, the J gene TRBJ2-7; 9 positions match TRBD2. CDR1 and CDR2 from the germline V gene are SNHLY and FYNNEI. Trimming took 3 bases from V and 3 from J; bases not matched to a gene: 9. The length of the CDR3 is 16 residues. The CDR3 DNA is TGTGCCAGCAGTGAGGGGCCTAGCGGGACGATCTACGAGCAGTACTTC. Protein sequence: CASSEGPSGTIYEQYF.

The chain employs TRBV6-5 and TRBJ2-2; TRBD1 might be the D (6 bases). V was pared by 11 bases and J by 7 bases, with 17 bases between. The CDR3 sequence is 13 residues long. CDR1 and CDR2 from the germline V gene are MNHEY and SVGAGI. Written as DNA, the CDR3 is TGTGCCTCAACATGGGGGCGCAGCGGGGAGCTGTTTTTT. The encoded protein is CASTWGRSGELFF.

V gene TRBV2 combines with J gene TRBJ2-7; 8 bases are a match to TRBD2. Losses at the gene ends were 4 bases for V and 3 bases for J; bases not matched to a gene: 20. The CDR3 is made up of 19 amino acids. The germline CDR1 and CDR2 sequences are SNHLY and FYNNEI. The CDR3 coding sequence is TGTGCCAGCAGTGTGAACGGGAGGGCCCACACCTCCCTCCTCTACGAGCAGTACTTC. Protein: CASSVNGRAHTSLLYEQYF.

Notes on this clone: At one end the junction does not follow the germline gene, possibly because of a read error. The chain employs TRBV2 and TRBJ2-7, with 7 bases matching TRBD2. The germline V gene has CDR1 SNHLY and CDR2 FYNNEI. The CDR3 consists of 15 residues. CDR3 in amino acids: CASNERGLPRDEQYF. DNA for the CDR3: TGTGCCAGCAATGAAAGGGGACTACCGAGGGACGAGCAGTACTTC.

V usage is TRBV14 and J usage is TRBJ2-1; D is undetermined. The CDR3 loop spans 13 amino acids. V lost 5 bases to trimming and J lost 6 bases, with 11 bases between them. Germline lookup yields CDR1 SGHDN and CDR2 FVKESK. CDR3 sequence (DNA): TGTGCCAGCAGCTACACTTCGTCCAATGAGCAGTTCTTC. It yields the protein CASSYTSSNEQFF.